The sequence of this T cell receptor beta chain was determined in a study of blood T cell repertoires in COVID-19 (dated by TCRdb to the early 2020s). For the study in its entirety: The collaborator samples originated in the United States, Italy and Spain and spanned the acute and convalescent phases of COVID-19. The dataset comprised deeply sampled blood TCRbeta repertoires from subjects exposed to, actively infected with, or recovered from COVID-19. The samples were drawn from two sources: the first 160 participants of the ongoing ImmuneRACE study, and 1,000 to 1,500 subjects contributed by 6 global collaborators. Where available, HLA class I and class II types were obtained from metadata supplied by the sample provider rather than from assay-based typing. Sample metadata almost always included a de-identified subject ID, COVID-19 status, age in years and sex. The prospective study material was composed of cDNA or gDNA derived from T cells, B-cell-depleted T cells, or PBMCs. The repertoires were released in a freely available public database intended as a resource for research on the immune response to SARS-CoV-2. The full study reports these points: Clinical and demographic metadata were provided uncurated, with the amount varying by source and participant.

In the case of this clone: Its antigen target is currently unknown. Base quality data are lacking; no much larger clone is found one base away.

One collaborating source in Seattle enrolled patients while the patients were actively infected and followed the patients over time throughout the course of disease. The collaborating institutions used their own protocols to collect whole blood in K2EDTA tubes. For TCRbeta analysis, collaborators shipped samples in one of three forms: frozen whole blood, isolated PBMCs, or DNA extracted from either of those sample types. From the germline V gene (reference sequence), CDR1 is GTSNPN and CDR2 is SVGIG. From cysteine to phenylalanine, the CDR3 is 14 amino acids long. CDR3 DNA only is kept here, 42 bases in frame from base 1. Trimming takes 6 bases off V and 2 bases off J; junction bases not matched to a gene: 7. TCRbeta CDR3 regions were amplified from genomic DNA using the immunoSEQ Assay, a bias-controlled multiplex PCR. Per the source publication's procedure: Within the assay, amplification of reference gene primers was used to estimate how many nucleated cells each sample contained. Sequence reads were collapsed and filtered to measure the absolute abundance of every unique TCRbeta CDR3 rearrangement. For each sample, productive Simpson clonality was calculated by taking the square root of Simpson's diversity index across productive rearrangements. TCRdb holds this immuneACCESS table with in-frame rearrangements only. Some clones are missing; in checked studies, unresolved V genes explain under half, and the rest has no known cause. V and J calls plus clone size are reproduced from that table; the DNA served to infer D and trimming. The table for this sample lists 300,000 to 400,000 clones; about nine tenths of them were counted only once. About 6.7% of the sample rests with the top ten.

Recombination linked TRBV30 to TRBJ1-3, with 7 bases in between that match TRBD1. The sample comprised peripheral blood. The sequence came from a woman between 65 and 79 years old with COVID-19, enrolled during active disease. The DNA sequence is given as TGTGCCTGTCCAGATCAGGGGGCTGGAAACACCATATATTTT. Translated, it reads CACPDQGAGNTIYF.